The rows below give T cell receptor beta chains drawn from one sample of a study of cytomegalovirus exposure and HLA in healthy donors. Repertoires were generated with immunoSEQ multiplex PCR, while TCRdb's copy carries only in-frame clones and drops some. This table has approximately 150,000 clones, roughly 80% appearing once. Source material: PBMCs. All receptors come from a woman aged 30 to 39 in good health and CMV-seronegative. CDR3s include the opening cysteine and the closing phenylalanine or tryptophan. A D gene is named only where the DNA matches it firmly. Rows give clone size only sometimes, using once, few, many, or a class for an expanded clone.

cdr3_length	d_call	v_call	j_call	clone_size	cdr3_nt	cdr3_aa
14	.	TRBV30	TRBJ1-1	.	TGTGCCTGGAGTGGTGGGCGAATGGACACTGAAGCTTTCTTT	CAWSGGRMDTEAFF
14	TRBD2	TRBV5-4	TRBJ2-1	.	TGTGCCAGCAGCCCAGGACTAGCGGGAGCTGAGCAGTTCTTC	CASSPGLAGAEQFF
13	.	TRBV2	TRBJ2-2	.	TGTGCCAGCAGCGTACTTAGCACCGGGGAGCTGTTTTTT	CASSVLSTGELFF
15	TRBD2	TRBV6-1	TRBJ2-5	once	TGTGCCAGCGACCCTCTAGCGGGGGTTCAAGAGACCCAGTACTTC	CASDPLAGVQETQYF
15	.	TRBV7-2	TRBJ2-3	once	TGTGCCAGCAGCCCAAGAACTTCACGCACAGATACGCAGTATTTT	CASSPRTSRTDTQYF
14	.	TRBV5-1	TRBJ2-7	.	TGCGCCAGCAGCTTGACGCCCGGTTCCAACGAGCAGTACTTC	CASSLTPGSNEQYF
14	.	TRBV9	TRBJ1-5	.	TGTGCCAGCGGGGGACACAATGAGAGACAGCCCCAGCATTTT	CASGGHNERQPQHF
15	TRBD2	TRBV7-8	TRBJ2-3	once	TGTGCCAGCAGCCCCCGGACTAGCGGCACAGATACGCAGTATTTT	CASSPRTSGTDTQYF
18	TRBD2	TRBV4-1	TRBJ2-1	.	TGCGCCAGCAGCCAAATGGGCCCGACTAGCGGGATCTACAATGAGCAGTTCTTC	CASSQMGPTSGIYNEQFF
16	TRBD1	TRBV9	TRBJ2-7	.	TGTGCCAGCAGCGTAGACGGGACAGGGGGCGGGTACGAGCAGTACTTC	CASSVDGTGGGYEQYF
12	.	TRBV5-1	TRBJ2-2	few	TGCGCCAGCAGCTTGGCAGGGCGGGAGCTGTTTTTT	CASSLAGRELFF
14	.	TRBV19	TRBJ1-5	.	TGTGCCAGTAGTGCTGACAGTCCAGGGGTGCCCCAGCATTTT	CASSADSPGVPQHF
13	.	TRBV6-1	TRBJ1-1	.	TGTGCCAGCAAACGGGGGATGAACACTGAAGCTTTCTTT	CASKRGMNTEAFF
13	.	TRBV9	TRBJ1-2	.	TGTGCCAGCAGCAGGGGTTACCACTATGGCTACACCTTC	CASSRGYHYGYTF
15	.	TRBV7-8	TRBJ1-4	.	TGTGCCAGCAGCTTACGAGGGCCAGCTAATGAAAAACTGTTTTTT	CASSLRGPANEKLFF
15	TRBD1	TRBV10-2	TRBJ1-1	.	TGCGCCAGCAGCCAAGGGGGACAGGGGCGCACTGAAGCTTTCTTT	CASSQGGQGRTEAFF
14	TRBD2	TRBV2	TRBJ2-1	.	TGTGCCAGCAGTGCTAGCGGGGAATACAATGAGCAGTTCTTC	CASSASGEYNEQFF
13	.	TRBV6-1	TRBJ2-5	.	TGTGCCAGCAAGGGGGGGGAGGGAGAGACCCAGTACTTC	CASKGGEGETQYF
14	.	TRBV7-9	TRBJ2-1	.	TGTGCCAGCAGCTTAACTGCCACGGGAAATGAGCAGTTCTTC	CASSLTATGNEQFF
13	.	TRBV28	TRBJ2-7	.	TGTGCCAGCAGCCCGAGGGCTCTAGGCGAGCAGTACTTC	CASSPRALGEQYF
15	.	TRBV7-2	TRBJ2-7	.	TGTGCCAGCAGCTCACTAGGGGGTGGAGTCTACGAGCAGTACTTC	CASSSLGGGVYEQYF
14	TRBD1	TRBV5-1	TRBJ1-4	.	TGCGCCAGCAGCTTAGACAGGGGGTTTGAAAAACTGTTTTTT	CASSLDRGFEKLFF
14	.	TRBV11-2	TRBJ2-1	.	TGTGCCAGCAGCTTAGAGGCCAGATCGCGGCGGCAGTTCTTC	CASSLEARSRRQFF